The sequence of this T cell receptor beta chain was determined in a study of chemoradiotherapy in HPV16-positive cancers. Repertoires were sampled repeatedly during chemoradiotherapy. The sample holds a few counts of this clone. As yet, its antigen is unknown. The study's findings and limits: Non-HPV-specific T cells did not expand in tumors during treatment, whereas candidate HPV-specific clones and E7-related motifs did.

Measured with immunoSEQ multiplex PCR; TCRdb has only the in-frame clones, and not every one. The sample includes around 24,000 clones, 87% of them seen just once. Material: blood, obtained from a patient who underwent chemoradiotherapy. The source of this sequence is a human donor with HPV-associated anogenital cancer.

The CDR3 spells CASSVEQGKAFF. CDR3 bases: TGTGCCAGCAGCGTGGAACAGGGGAAAGCTTTCTTT. The chain employs TRBV14 and TRBJ1-1, with TRBD1 identical over 7 bases. Trimming removed 5 bases from V and 9 bases from J; junction bases left unmatched: 6. Germline V gene sequence: CDR1 SGHDN, CDR2 FVKESK. This CDR3 has 12 amino acids.